This TCR beta chain came from a study of CXCR3-negative and CXCR3-positive naive CD8 T cells. Its frequency marks this clonotype as medium-sized (0.01 to 0.1%). Antigen specificity is unknown. Germline CDR1 is SGHNT and CDR2 is YENEEA. This CDR3 is 14 amino acids long. In preparing the TRB cDNA libraries, 5' RACE with UMI labels was used. Reanalyzing the 5' RACE reads, TCRdb keeps one entry per CDR3 protein, without DNA. The sample has approximately 5,300 distinct CDR3 sequences. Subsets of CD8+ T cells were each sorted in triplicate at about 300,000 cells apiece. Those CD8+ T cells considered naive were CD45RO-CCR7+CD27+CD95-. Study observations and caveats: Hydrophobicity was higher for TRB CDR3s found in CXCR3-positive naive cells than in CXCR3-negative naive cells. TRBV-TRBJ usage was alike in naive CXCR3-negative and CXCR3-positive cells but differed in memory cells.

Sequencing input: naive CXCR3+ CD8+ T cells from blood. Subset described: CD45RO-CCR7+CD27+CD95- naive CD8+ T cells expressing CXCR3 (TNR3+). This rearrangement joins TRBV11-3 to TRBJ2-7. The receptor was derived from a human donor in good health. Some clones in this sample may be carry-over from other donors' samples. The CDR3: CASSPDGRAYEQYF.